The clone carrying this TCR beta chain was picked up a small number of times. What it recognizes is unknown. The CDR3 length is 18 residues. Trimming stripped 0 bases from V and 2 bases from J, with 21 bases between. In germline, CDR1 is SGHRS, CDR2 YFSETQ. This entry is derived from a study of T-cell memory formation after mild COVID-19. The wider study: TCR clusters largely stayed donor specific. Study-level results: Clones that shrank (day 15 to 85) were balanced CD4/CD8, whereas later expanders leaned CD4+.

The authors produced TCR alpha and TCR beta cDNA libraries with sample barcodes and UMIs by 5'RACE using constant-segment primers. TCRdb processed the 5' RACE reads anew with MiXCR; each CDR3 protein has one entry. This sample has under 600,000 distinct CDR3 sequences, with roughly a fifth found just once. The receptor was derived from an adult woman who had mild COVID-19 (a few samples of this study predate the infection). Cell type and time point are not known. The sequenced sample was PBMCs or a T cell subset sorted from them (not recorded which). The chain combines TRBV5-1 with TRBJ2-7; no firm D call. The CDR3 DNA sequence: TGCGCCAGCAGCTTGGACTTGCCGGGCCTCGAAACGGCCTACGAGCAGTACTTC. It is translated as CASSLDLPGLETAYEQYF.